This T cell receptor beta chain was identified in a study of T-cell reconstitution after alpha-beta-depleted transplantation in children (dated by TCRdb to the mid-2010s). Context from the whole study: The study quantitatively tracked T-cell immune reconstitution after TCRalphabeta/CD19-depleted allogeneic hematopoietic cell transplantation in children using TCR repertoire profiling.

This clonotype turned up a few times. Its specific antigen is unknown. No base-level quality is on record; no much larger clone is a single base apart. Libraries were made using PCR. Sequencing relied on an Illumina HiSeq 2500. TCR library preparation used molecular barcoding, with unique molecular identifiers applied to normalize quantification of the TCRbeta repertoire. Through fastp at Q25 and MiXCR, TCRdb rebuilt clones from the public reads, retaining in-frame beta chains. One record per CDR3 amino acid sequence lists the most common genes and DNA. The sample table shows 350,000 to 450,000 distinct CDR3 sequences, and roughly 21% are seen once. The ten largest clones take up less than 4.5% of the sample. V lost 6 bases and J lost 6 bases, and the count of bases not matched to a germline gene is 4. From the cysteine up to the phenylalanine, the CDR3 has a length of 14 residues. Only the CDR3 portion is preserved as DNA: 42 bases, with reading frame beginning at the first base.

The chain is encoded by TRBV12-3 or TRBV12-4 joined to TRBJ2-2, and 10 bases in between align with TRBD1. This TCR was sampled from a human donor who donated a stem cell graft to a child with acute myeloid leukemia. This specimen was PBMCs from the stem cell graft donor, taken from the stem cell graft. The nucleotide sequence reads TGTGCCAGCAGCCCGGGACAGGGGTCCGGGGAGCTGTTTTTT. This codes for CASSPGQGSGELFF.